The 6 T cell receptor beta chains below come from one sample, sequenced in a study of blood T cell repertoires in COVID-19 (dated by TCRdb to 2018 to 2020). Libraries came from the immunoSEQ multiplex PCR assay. TCRdb mirrors the immuneACCESS table, restricted to in-frame sequences. Some clones are absent from its copies; in checked studies, under half trace to an unresolved V gene, and the reason for the others is unknown. The sample table holds around 130,000 clones, of which roughly three quarters were seen once. 7.9% of the sample comes from the top ten. The material sequenced was peripheral blood. These receptors were taken from a human donor in a cohort sampled during active COVID-19.

The table lists this clone with a few counts. J is TRBJ2-1 and V is TRBV11-2; 9 nucleotides agree with TRBD1. CDR3 length equals 14 residues. The V gene end was trimmed by 4 bases and the J gene end by 5 bases; junction bases not matched to a gene: 3. Germline V gene lookup returns CDR1 SGHAT and CDR2 FQNNGV. In DNA, the CDR3 is TGTGCCAGCAGCTACGGGACAGGGAACAATGAGCAGTTCTTC. The encoded protein is CASSYGTGNNEQFF. Full variable domain (missing parts from reference TRBV11-2 and TRBJ2-1): EAGVAQSPRYKIIEKRQSVAFWCNPISGHATLYWYQQILGQGPKLLIQFQNNGVVDDSQLPKDRFSAERLKGVDSTLKIQPAKLEDSAVYLCASSYGTGNNEQFFGPGTRLTVL.

The chain is built from TRBV11-2 and TRBJ1-1, with D perhaps matching TRBD1 (6 bases). V lost 4 bases, J lost 4 bases, and 19 bases lay in between. This CDR3 contains 16 residues. CDR1 SGHAT and CDR2 FQNNGV come from the germline V gene. This CDR3 is CASSWQNVGGGTEAFF. CDR3 bases: TGTGCCAGCAGCTGGCAAAACGTGGGAGGGGGCACTGAAGCTTTCTTT. The whole variable domain, remainder taken from reference TRBV11-2 and TRBJ1-1, is EAGVAQSPRYKIIEKRQSVAFWCNPISGHATLYWYQQILGQGPKLLIQFQNNGVVDDSQLPKDRFSAERLKGVDSTLKIQPAKLEDSAVYLCASSWQNVGGGTEAFFGQGTRLTVV.

This chain joins TRBV28 and TRBJ2-7; no definite D call. The germline V gene has CDR1 MDHEN and CDR2 SYDVKM. V was cut by 8 bases and J by 7 bases, with 18 bases left in between. The CDR3 has 13 residues. CDR3 bases: TGTGCCAGCTATCGAGACTCGTCTCGGGAGCAGTACTTC. This translates into CASYRDSSREQYF. Drawing the rest from reference TRBV28 and TRBJ2-7, the complete variable domain is DVKVTQSSRYLVKRTGEKVFLECVQDMDHENMFWYRQDPGLGLRLIYFSYDVKMKEKGDIPEGYSVSREKKERFSLILESASTNQTSMYLCASYRDSSREQYFGPGTRLTVT.

The genes are TRBV6-5 and TRBJ1-2, with no clear D. The CDR3 sequence is 13 residues long. V dropped 5 bases and J dropped 4 bases, with 11 bases sitting between them. The germline V gene encodes CDR1 MNHEY and CDR2 SVGAGI. CDR3 coding DNA: TGTGCCAGCAGTCCCCCCAGTGGCTATGGCTACACCTTC. This encodes CASSPPSGYGYTF.

The chain joins TRBV28 to TRBJ2-7; D gene unclear. CDR1 is MDHEN and CDR2 is SYDVKM in the germline V gene. Trimming stripped 8 bases from V and 2 bases from J, with 13 bases between. The CDR3 covers 13 residues. The CDR3 reads CASSTPTTYEQYF. The CDR3 DNA reads TGTGCCAGCTCTACACCCACTACCTACGAGCAGTACTTC.

The V and J genes are TRBV7-8 and TRBJ2-1; 13 nucleotides line up with TRBD2. This CDR3 is built from 16 residues. Trimming took 5 bases from V and 3 from J; bases not matched to a gene: 4. In germline, CDR1 is SGHVS, CDR2 FQNEAQ. The CDR3 DNA is TGTGCCAGCAGCGCCTGGACTAGCGGGGGCTACAATGAGCAGTTCTTC. Amino acid sequence: CASSAWTSGGYNEQFF.